A selection of T cell receptor beta chains follows, all from one sample in a study of circulating and synovial CD4+ cells in juvenile arthritis. Sequenced by immunoSEQ multiplex PCR; TCRdb stores in-frame clones only, minus some. Of some 35,000 clones listed, about 94% are singletons. The source material was CD4+ T cells from blood. The source is a human donor with juvenile idiopathic arthritis. Both conserved end residues are part of each CDR3. Each record gives: J gene, V gene, clone size, D gene, CDR3 protein, CDR3 DNA. D genes are given only for firm matches. Rows give clone size only sometimes, using once, few, many, or a class for an expanded clone.

>TRBJ1-3|TRBV5-8|-|-
CASSLKGANTIYF
TGTGCCAGCAGCCTGAAAGGGGCTAACACCATATATTTT
>TRBJ2-7|TRBV19|-|-
CASSIEGGLWYEQYF
TGTGCCAGTAGTATAGAGGGGGGGCTGTGGTACGAGCAGTACTTC
>TRBJ1-1|TRBV7-3|-|-
CASSGGGAGTEAFF
TGTGCCAGCAGCGGTGGAGGGGCGGGGACTGAAGCTTTCTTT
>TRBJ2-2|TRBV29-1|once|-
CSVLTGELFF
TGCAGCGTTCTTACCGGGGAGCTGTTTTTT
>TRBJ2-5|TRBV10-3|-|TRBD2
CAISDRTSGGARETQYF
TGTGCCATCAGTGATAGGACTAGCGGGGGGGCCAGAGAGACCCAGTACTTC
>TRBJ1-1|TRBV9|-|TRBD1
CASSVGGQGNTEAFF
TGTGCCAGCAGCGTAGGTGGACAGGGAAACACTGAAGCTTTCTTT
>TRBJ1-2|TRBV9|-|TRBD1
CASSVGQGLYGYTF
TGTGCCAGCAGCGTAGGACAGGGCCTCTATGGCTACACCTTC
>TRBJ1-4|TRBV19|-|-
CASRAAETNEKLFF
TGTGCCAGTAGGGCGGCAGAAACTAATGAAAAACTGTTTTTT
>TRBJ2-1|TRBV7-2|-|-
CASSFQGYEQFF
TGTGCCAGCAGCTTTCAGGGTTATGAGCAGTTCTTC
>TRBJ2-1|TRBV18|-|TRBD2
CASSPQLAGANSYNEQFF
TGTGCCAGCTCACCACAACTAGCGGGTGCGAATTCCTACAATGAGCAGTTCTTC
>TRBJ1-1|TRBV30|-|-
CAWNSGNLHTEAFF
TGTGCCTGGAACTCCGGGAACCTGCACACTGAAGCTTTCTTT
>TRBJ2-2|TRBV5-1|-|-
CASSWGPGELFF
TGCGCCAGCAGCTGGGGGCCCGGGGAGCTGTTTTTT
>TRBJ1-2|TRBV9|-|-
CASSARGAAANYGYTF
TGTGCCAGCAGCGCGCGGGGGGCAGCAGCTAACTATGGCTACACCTTC
>TRBJ1-5|TRBV7-2|-|TRBD1
CASSDGTGPYSNQPQHF
TGTGCCAGCAGCGACGGGACAGGGCCTTATAGCAATCAGCCCCAGCATTTT
>TRBJ1-2|TRBV9|-|TRBD1
CASSLGQGDGYTF
TGTGCCAGCAGCCTGGGACAGGGCGACGGCTACACCTTC
>TRBJ2-6|TRBV5-1|few|-
CASSYRQSSGANVLTF
TGCGCCAGCAGCTACCGACAGAGCTCTGGGGCCAACGTCCTGACTTTC
>TRBJ1-1|TRBV5-6|-|TRBD1
CASSLRTGGRGNTEAFF
TGTGCCAGCAGCTTGCGCACAGGGGGTAGGGGGAACACTGAAGCTTTCTTT
>TRBJ1-5|TRBV5-1|-|-
CASSPTREHQPQHF
TGCGCCAGCAGCCCGACTCGCGAGCATCAGCCCCAGCATTTT
>TRBJ2-7|TRBV5-1|-|TRBD1
CASSLGTGSSYEQYF
TGCGCCAGCAGCCTAGGGACAGGGTCCTCCTACGAGCAGTACTTC
>TRBJ2-6|TRBV15|once|-
CATSRDKTEVNVLTF
TGTGCCACCAGCAGAGATAAAACGGAGGTCAACGTCCTGACTTTC
>TRBJ2-7|TRBV28|-|-
CASSLTREQYF
TGTGCCAGCAGTTTAACTCGCGAGCAGTACTTC
>TRBJ1-5|TRBV27|-|TRBD1
CASSWQGVGQPQHF
TGTGCCAGCAGTTGGCAGGGGGTAGGGCAGCCCCAGCATTTT
>TRBJ2-7|TRBV5-4|-|-
CASSLAASLHYEQYF
TGTGCCAGCAGCTTGGCGGCTAGTCTCCACTACGAGCAGTACTTC
>TRBJ2-1|TRBV5-1|-|TRBD1
CASSPGTGYNEQFF
TGCGCCAGCAGCCCCGGGACAGGTTACAATGAGCAGTTCTTC
>TRBJ1-2|TRBV4-3|-|-
CASSQDKSTRALYGYTF
TGCGCCAGCAGCCAAGATAAATCGACCAGGGCCCTCTATGGCTACACCTTC
>TRBJ2-1|TRBV7-6|once|-
CASSLLAPDEQFF
TGTGCCAGCAGCCTTCTAGCGCCGGATGAGCAGTTCTTC
>TRBJ1-2|TRBV10-3|-|-
CAISAGRGGYTF
TGTGCCATCAGTGCCGGAAGGGGTGGCTACACCTTC
>TRBJ2-6|TRBV29-1|-|TRBD2
CSVVGRTSDTGANVLTF
TGCAGCGTTGTGGGTCGGACTAGCGACACTGGGGCCAACGTCCTGACTTTC
>TRBJ1-6|TRBV2|-|-
CASSAESPQNSPLHF
TGTGCCAGCAGCGCCGAAAGCCCACAGAATTCACCCCTCCACTTT
>TRBJ1-1|TRBV5-1|-|-
CASSLLTGNTEAFF
TGCGCCAGCAGCTTACTGACAGGGAACACTGAAGCTTTCTTT
>TRBJ1-6|TRBV9|-|-
CASSVGQIPNSPLHF
TGTGCCAGCAGCGTAGGTCAGATCCCGAATTCACCCCTCCACTTT
>TRBJ1-3|TRBV30|-|-
CAWYQLSGNTIYF
TGTGCCTGGTACCAGTTATCTGGAAACACCATATATTTT
>TRBJ1-3|TRBV9|-|-
CASSEGTRSSGNTIYF
TGTGCCAGCAGCGAGGGGACACGTAGCTCTGGAAACACCATATATTTT
>TRBJ1-1|TRBV11-3|-|-
CASSPGGGAGLDTEAFF
TGTGCCAGCAGCCCCGGGGGTGGGGCAGGGTTGGACACTGAAGCTTTCTTT
>TRBJ2-4|TRBV6-5|-|TRBD2
CASSYSMGTSGGIQYF
TGTGCCAGCAGTTACTCGATGGGGACTAGCGGGGGCATTCAGTACTTC
>TRBJ2-3|TRBV7-6|-|-
CASSLGLTSTDTQYF
TGTGCCAGCAGCCTAGGACTCACTAGCACAGATACGCAGTATTTT
>TRBJ1-6|TRBV5-1|-|TRBD1
CASSLGQGNNSPLHF
TGCGCCAGCAGCTTGGGACAGGGGAATAATTCACCCCTCCACTTT
>TRBJ2-7|TRBV4-3|-|-
CASSQVPGSSSYEQYF
TGCGCCAGCAGCCAAGTTCCGGGGTCGAGCTCCTACGAGCAGTACTTC
>TRBJ1-6|TRBV5-6|-|-
CASSLSPTNYNSPLHF
TGTGCCAGCAGCTTGTCGCCAACTAATTATAATTCACCCCTCCACTTT
>TRBJ2-3|TRBV2|-|-
CASSEALGATQYF
TGTGCCAGCAGTGAGGCTCTAGGGGCCACGCAGTATTTT
>TRBJ2-5|TRBV7-2|-|TRBD2
CASSYQAGAGETQYF
TGTGCCAGCAGCTACCAAGCGGGGGCGGGGGAGACCCAGTACTTC
>TRBJ2-1|TRBV30|-|-
CAWSVRLAFTEQFF
TGTGCCTGGAGTGTTAGGCTAGCTTTTACCGAGCAGTTCTTC
>TRBJ2-1|TRBV18|-|TRBD2
CASSPPFGSSGYNEQFF
TGTGCCAGCTCACCACCCTTTGGCTCTAGCGGTTACAATGAGCAGTTCTTC
>TRBJ1-6|TRBV25-1|-|-
CASSEVNYNSPLHF
TGTGCCAGCAGTGAAGTCAACTATAATTCACCCCTCCACTTT
>TRBJ2-7|TRBV29-1|-|TRBD2
CSAGGGGSYEQYF
TGCAGCGCGGGGGGGGGAGGGTCCTACGAGCAGTACTTC
>TRBJ1-5|TRBV27|-|-
CASRPGQTYSNQPQHF
TGTGCCAGCCGACCAGGACAGACATATAGCAATCAGCCCCAGCATTTT
>TRBJ2-3|TRBV7-6|-|-
CASSLAIGAGSTDTQYF
TGTGCCAGCAGCTTGGCCATCGGCGCGGGGAGCACAGATACGCAGTATTTT
>TRBJ1-3|TRBV6-4|-|TRBD1
CASSRRHGGTGISGNTIYF
TGTGCCAGCAGTCGCCGTCACGGGGGGACAGGGATATCTGGAAACACCATATATTTT
>TRBJ2-3|TRBV5-1|-|-
CASSVGRVSRDTQYF
TGCGCCAGCAGTGTGGGCAGGGTCAGTAGAGATACGCAGTATTTT
>TRBJ1-3|TRBV6-5|-|-
CASMQGLSGWTIYF
TGTGCCAGCATGCAAGGCCTGTCGGGTTGGACCATATATTTT